This T cell receptor beta chain was sequenced for a study of memory CD4+ T cells and cytomegalovirus serostatus. Findings of the study overall: CD4+ memory repertoires contained about 40% of the roughly 160 reported CMV TCRbeta sequences.

The sort gate was single viable CD3+CD4+CD8-CD45RO+ cells for memory CD4+ T cells. Serostatus was set by detecting CMV pp150, pp28, p38, p52 IgG. Positive selection with CD4 microbeads enriched total CD4+ T cells. The CDR3 is made up of 13 amino acids. Trimming took 3 bases from V and 0 from J, leaving 5 bases between them. Germline assignment: CDR1 KGHSH and CDR2 LQKENI. As regards this clone: The antigen remains unidentified.

Under the authors' procedure: Out-of-frame sequences were removed, leaving 2,000,000 or so distinct TCRbeta sequences. Only in-frame clones appear in the TCRdb table, and some are missing; sequencing was by immunoSEQ multiplex PCR. V and J calls and clone size come straight from that table; D and trimming were deduced from the DNA. The sample yields over 50,000 clones, around three quarters seen once. The source material was memory CD4+ T cells from blood. This TCR derives from an adult in good health and CMV-seronegative. The gene calls are TRBV18 and TRBJ1-1; no clear D. The CDR3 DNA follows: TGTGCCAGCTCACCGACATTGAACACTGAAGCTTTCTTT. Translated: CASSPTLNTEAFF.